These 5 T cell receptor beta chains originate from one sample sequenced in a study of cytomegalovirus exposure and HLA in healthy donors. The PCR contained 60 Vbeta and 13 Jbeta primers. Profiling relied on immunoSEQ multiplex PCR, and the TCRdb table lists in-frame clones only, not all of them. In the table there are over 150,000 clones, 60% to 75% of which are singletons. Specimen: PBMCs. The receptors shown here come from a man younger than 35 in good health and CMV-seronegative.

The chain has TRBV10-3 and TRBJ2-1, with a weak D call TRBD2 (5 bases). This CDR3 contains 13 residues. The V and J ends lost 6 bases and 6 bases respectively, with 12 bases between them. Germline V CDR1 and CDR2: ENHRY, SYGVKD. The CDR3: CAISLAEGNEQFF. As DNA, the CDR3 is TGTGCCATCAGCTTGGCCGAGGGCAATGAGCAGTTCTTC.

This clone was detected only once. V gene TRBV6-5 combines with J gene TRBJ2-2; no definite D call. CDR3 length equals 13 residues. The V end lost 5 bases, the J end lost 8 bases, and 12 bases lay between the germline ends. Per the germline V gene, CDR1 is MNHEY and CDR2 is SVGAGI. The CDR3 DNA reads TGTGCCAGCAGTGTCCACAGAGAGGGGGAGCTGTTTTTT. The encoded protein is CASSVHREGELFF.

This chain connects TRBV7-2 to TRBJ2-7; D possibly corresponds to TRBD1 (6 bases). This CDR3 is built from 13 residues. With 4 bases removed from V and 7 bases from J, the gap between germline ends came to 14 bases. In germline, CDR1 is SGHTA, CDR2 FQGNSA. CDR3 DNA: TGTGCCAGCAGCTCAGGGGCCCCGGGGGAGCAGTACTTC. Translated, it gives CASSSGAPGEQYF.

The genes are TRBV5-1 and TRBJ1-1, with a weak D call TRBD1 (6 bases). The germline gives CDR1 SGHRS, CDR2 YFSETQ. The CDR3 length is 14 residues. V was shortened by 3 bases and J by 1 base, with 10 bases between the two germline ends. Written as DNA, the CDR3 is TGCGCCAGCAGCTGGACAGTCACGAACACTGAAGCTTTCTTT. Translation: CASSWTVTNTEAFF.

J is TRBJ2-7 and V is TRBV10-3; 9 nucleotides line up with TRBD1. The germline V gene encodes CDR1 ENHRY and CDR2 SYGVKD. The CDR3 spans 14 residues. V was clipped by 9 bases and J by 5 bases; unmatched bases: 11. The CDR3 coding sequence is TGTGCCATTAGAGCGGGACAGGGAGGAGACGAGCAGTACTTC. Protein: CAIRAGQGGDEQYF.